The 24 T cell receptor beta chains presented below share a single source sample, sequenced in a study of CD8 T cells in ankylosing spondylitis. TCRdb reanalysed the 5' RACE reads using MiXCR and keeps one entry per CDR3 protein. Of more than 95,000 distinct CDR3 sequences listed, about 8.6% are singletons. Input material: blood, either unsorted or a sorted T cell fraction (not recorded which). The receptors shown here come from a male donor with ankylosing spondylitis or in good health (not recorded which).

The V gene is TRBV7-9, the J gene TRBJ2-1, with a tentative D call TRBD1 (5 bases). The CDR3 totals 15 residues. Trimming took 5 bases from V and 2 from J, leaving 13 bases between them. Germline assignment: CDR1 SEHNR and CDR2 FQNEAQ (reference sequence). CDR3 DNA sequence: TGTGCCAGCAGCCGGACAAACCGAACCTACAATGAGCAGTTCTTC. Amino acid sequence: CASSRTNRTYNEQFF.

This clonotype was counted at least ten times. V is TRBV29-1 and J is TRBJ2-3; 8 bases fit TRBD2. The CDR3 has 14 residues. V dropped 5 bases and J dropped 4; count of bases not matched to a gene: 8. Germline V lookup: CDR1 SQVTM, CDR2 ANQGSEA. CDR3 in DNA: TGCAGCGTTACTAGCGGCAGACCCCCAGATACGCAGTATTTT. Residues: CSVTSGRPPDTQYF.

This clonotype was detected ten times or more. This chain joins TRBV7-2 and TRBJ2-1, with D possibly matching TRBD1 (7 bases). Trimming took 5 bases from V and 3 from J, leaving 14 bases between them. CDR1 is SGHTA and CDR2 is FQGNSA in the germline V gene. This CDR3 comprises 15 residues. DNA of the CDR3: TGTGCCAGCAGCACCAACAGGGGACTCTACAATGAGCAGTTCTTC. This codes for CASSTNRGLYNEQFF.

At least ten counts were recorded for this clonotype. The chain couples TRBV7-2 to TRBJ2-2; D not certain. V was trimmed by 2 bases and J by 6 bases, leaving 10 bases between them. This CDR3 has 14 residues. In germline, CDR1 is SGHTA, CDR2 FQGNSA. The DNA of the CDR3 is TGTGCCAGCAGCTTAAACCCGGCTGCCGGGGAGCTGTTTTTT. Translated: CASSLNPAAGELFF.

J is TRBJ2-1 and V is TRBV7-2; possible D gene TRBD1, 6 bases. The CDR3 runs to 15 residues. From germline, CDR1 is SGHTA and CDR2 FQGNSA. Trimming removed 5 bases at V and 2 bases at J, with 13 bases between. CDR3 nucleotide sequence: TGTGCCAGCAGCCCAGGGGTTGGGGCCTACAATGAGCAGTTCTTC. Protein product: CASSPGVGAYNEQFF.

The V and J genes are TRBV12-5 and TRBJ2-7, with TRBD1 matching 7 bases. The CDR3 extends over 14 amino acids. The germline V gene has CDR1 LGHNT and CDR2 FRNRAP. Unmatched junction bases numbered 4, after V lost 5 bases and J lost 0 bases. This chain's CDR3 is CASGPRDSSYEQYF. The CDR3 bases are TGTGCTAGTGGTCCCCGGGACAGCTCCTACGAGCAGTACTTC.

This clonotype was seen at least ten times. The rearrangement uses TRBV29-1 and TRBJ2-7, with D possibly being TRBD2 (5 bases). This CDR3 has 13 residues. The V gene lost 4 bases and the J gene lost 4 bases, with 14 bases spanning the gap. Germline-derived CDR1 and CDR2 are SQVTM and ANQGSEA. CDR3 sequence reads: CSVAADGGYEQYF. In nucleotides, the CDR3 is TGCAGCGTTGCGGCGGACGGAGGATACGAGCAGTACTTC.

This clonotype has only a few counts. The V gene is TRBV7-9, the J gene TRBJ2-7; TRBD2 is a possible D gene (5 bases). V lost 0 bases and J lost 4, with 10 bases in between. Per germline, CDR1 SEHNR and CDR2 FQNEAQ (reference sequence). The CDR3 spans 14 residues. The CDR3 loop reads CASSLAGVSYEQYF. CDR3 sequence (DNA): TGTGCCAGCAGCTTAGCGGGAGTATCTTACGAGCAGTACTTC. The full variable domain, completed using reference TRBV7-9 and TRBJ2-7, is DTGVSQNPRHKITKRGQNVTFRCDPISEHNRLYWYRQTLGQGPEFLTYFQNEAQLEKSRLLSDRFSAERPKGSFSTLEIQRTEQGDSAMYLCASSLAGVSYEQYFGPGTRLTVT.

This clonotype was seen many times. CDR3 DNA: TGTGCCAGCAGCTTAGATTCAGGAACTAACTATGGCTACACCTTC. This sequence encodes CASSLDSGTNYGYTF. The chain employs TRBV7-9 and TRBJ1-2; no definite D call. CDR3 length: 15 residues. Trimming cost V 1 base and J 0 bases, with 9 bases left between them. Germline V gene data show CDR1 as SEHNR and CDR2 as FQNEAQ (reference sequence).

Worth noting for this clonotype: This may be a read error: a much more frequent sequence differs by one nucleotide. The rearrangement links TRBV7-2 to TRBJ1-1; a weak D match, TRBD1 (5 bases). Germline V CDR1 and CDR2: SGHTA, FQGNSA. The CDR3 extends over 14 amino acids. The CDR3 sequence is CASRDGGSNAEAFF. In DNA, the CDR3 is TGTGCCAGTCGAGATGGGGGATCGAACGCTGAAGCTTTCTTT.

This clonotype was found many times. This sequence joins TRBV29-1 and TRBJ2-2; maybe TRBD1 (6 bases). CDR3 length: 14 amino acids. V was shortened by 7 bases and J by 2 bases, with 14 bases between the two germline ends. The germline CDR1 and CDR2 sequences are SQVTM and ANQGSEA. CDR3 sequence reads: CSALGQINTGELFF. CDR3 DNA sequence: TGCAGCGCCCTTGGACAGATTAACACCGGGGAGCTGTTTTTT.

This clonotype was seen more than once but under ten times. The J gene is TRBJ1-5, the V gene TRBV20-1; D is perhaps TRBD1 (5 bases). The CDR3 runs to 13 residues. Germline V gene lookup returns CDR1 DFQATT and CDR2 SNEGSKA (reference sequence). The V gene lost 4 bases and the J gene lost 1 base, with 8 bases spanning the gap. DNA of the CDR3: TGCAGTGCTACAGACAGCAGCAATCAGCCCCAGCATTTT. Its protein product is CSATDSSNQPQHF.

This clonotype was detected many times. The chain carries TRBV6-2 or TRBV6-3 and TRBJ2-5; 7 bases fit TRBD2. V gave up 6 bases and J gave up 5 bases; unmatched junction bases: 9. Germline V lookup: CDR1 MNHEY, CDR2 SVGEGT. The CDR3 is 14 amino acids. The CDR3 DNA follows: TGTGCCAGCAGCACCCTAGCGGTCGGGGAGACCCAGTACTTC. This encodes CASSTLAVGETQYF.

This clonotype was seen at least ten times. The genes are TRBV12-3 or TRBV12-4 and TRBJ2-2; D not certain. The CDR3 length is 15 residues. V was trimmed by 3 bases and J by 3 bases, leaving 11 bases between them. CDR3 coding DNA: TGTGCCAGCAGTTTTGGGCGAATCGACACCGGGGAGCTGTTTTTT. Its translation: CASSFGRIDTGELFF.

The table lists this clonotype with many counts. The CDR3 nucleotides are TGTGCCAGCAGCGGCCGGGGGGGGGCCCCTACTAACTATGGCTACACCTTC. It translates to CASSGRGGAPTNYGYTF. The chain has TRBV7-2 and TRBJ1-2; perhaps TRBD1 as D (6 bases). Between the trimmed V and J ends, which lost 5 bases and 0 bases, there was a span of 19 bases. The CDR3 covers 17 residues. Germline-derived CDR1 and CDR2 are SGHTA and FQGNSA.

The V gene is TRBV7-2, the J gene TRBJ2-1; 7 bases line up with TRBD1. V trimming: 7 bases; J trimming: 1 base; junction bases outside the gene matches: 10. Germline V gene lookup returns CDR1 SGHTA and CDR2 FQGNSA. The CDR3 covers 16 residues. The CDR3 nucleotides read TGTGCCAGCAAAAGCTCCGGACAGGAGTCCTACAATGAGCAGTTCTTC. Translated: CASKSSGQESYNEQFF.

Ten or more counts support this clonotype. V usage is TRBV4-1 and J usage is TRBJ1-5, with D perhaps matching TRBD1 (5 bases). Germline CDR1 reads MGHRA; CDR2 reads YSYEKL. V was clipped by 5 bases and J by 0 bases, with 11 bases between them. This CDR3 region has 15 residues. The CDR3 DNA follows: TGCGCCAGCAGCTTCAGGGTAAATAGCAATCAGCCCCAGCATTTT. This sequence encodes CASSFRVNSNQPQHF.

This clonotype was counted many times. V usage is TRBV12-3 or TRBV12-4 and J usage is TRBJ2-1; maybe TRBD2 (5 bases). CDR3 length: 13 amino acids. The V end lost 7 bases, the J end lost 10 bases, and 17 bases lay between the germline ends. The CDR3 region has the DNA TGTGCCAGCACCAAGAGGGCGGGTGGGGAGCAGTTCTTC. This sequence encodes CASTKRAGGEQFF.

Points on this clonotype: Given a much more abundant clone one base away, this may be a read error. The V and J genes are TRBV7-2 and TRBJ2-3; unclear D gene. The CDR3 has 12 amino acids. Germline V gene lookup returns CDR1 SGHTA and CDR2 FQGNSA. The CDR3 bases are TGTGTCAGCAGCTTAGATTCAGATACGCAGTATTTT. It encodes CVSSLDSDTQYF.

This clonotype was seen repeatedly, ten times or more. The genes are TRBV20-1 and TRBJ2-5; D is perhaps TRBD2 (6 bases). The ends were cut back, 2 bases at V and 2 bases at J, with 9 bases in the middle. This CDR3 is built from 13 residues. Germline V gene sequence: CDR1 DFQATT, CDR2 SNEGSKA (reference sequence). CDR3 in DNA: TGCAGTGCTAGAAGGACTACACAAGAGACCCAGTACTTC. Amino acid sequence: CSARRTTQETQYF.

This clonotype was seen many times. The V call is TRBV20-1, the J call TRBJ2-7, with a possible D match to TRBD2 (6 bases). Trimming shortened V by 3 bases and J by 5 bases, and 17 bases separated the two germline ends. This CDR3 comprises 14 residues. CDR1 and CDR2 (germline): DFQATT, SNEGSKA (reference sequence). The CDR3 region has the DNA TGCAGTGCTAGTATAGCCCCGGGGGAAGACGAGCAGTACTTC. Translating gives CSASIAPGEDEQYF.

This clonotype was seen many times. The J gene is TRBJ1-2, the V gene TRBV16; no reliable D call. Trimming stripped 0 bases from V and 4 bases from J, with 6 bases between. This CDR3 has 13 residues. The germline gives CDR1 KGHSY, CDR2 FQNENV. The CDR3 nucleotides are TGTGCCAGCAGCCAATCGCAACTCTATGGCTACACCTTC. This sequence encodes CASSQSQLYGYTF.

This clonotype was found many times. V and J are TRBV7-3 and TRBJ1-2; D uncertain. The germline V gene encodes CDR1 SGHTA and CDR2 FQGTGA. V dropped 2 bases and J dropped 4 bases, with 8 bases sitting between them. The CDR3 loop spans 13 amino acids. CDR3 amino acids: CASSLEGLYGYTF. CDR3 DNA sequence: TGTGCCAGCAGCTTAGAGGGCCTCTATGGCTACACCTTC.

This clonotype came up many times. CDR3 sequence: CASSETGLYNEQFF. In DNA, the CDR3 is TGTGCCAGCAGTGAAACAGGGTTATACAATGAGCAGTTCTTC. V gene TRBV2 combines with J gene TRBJ2-1; perhaps TRBD1 as D (6 bases). Germline V gene sequence: CDR1 SNHLY, CDR2 FYNNEI. Trimming removed 2 bases at V and 4 bases at J, with 9 bases between. CDR3 length: 14 residues.